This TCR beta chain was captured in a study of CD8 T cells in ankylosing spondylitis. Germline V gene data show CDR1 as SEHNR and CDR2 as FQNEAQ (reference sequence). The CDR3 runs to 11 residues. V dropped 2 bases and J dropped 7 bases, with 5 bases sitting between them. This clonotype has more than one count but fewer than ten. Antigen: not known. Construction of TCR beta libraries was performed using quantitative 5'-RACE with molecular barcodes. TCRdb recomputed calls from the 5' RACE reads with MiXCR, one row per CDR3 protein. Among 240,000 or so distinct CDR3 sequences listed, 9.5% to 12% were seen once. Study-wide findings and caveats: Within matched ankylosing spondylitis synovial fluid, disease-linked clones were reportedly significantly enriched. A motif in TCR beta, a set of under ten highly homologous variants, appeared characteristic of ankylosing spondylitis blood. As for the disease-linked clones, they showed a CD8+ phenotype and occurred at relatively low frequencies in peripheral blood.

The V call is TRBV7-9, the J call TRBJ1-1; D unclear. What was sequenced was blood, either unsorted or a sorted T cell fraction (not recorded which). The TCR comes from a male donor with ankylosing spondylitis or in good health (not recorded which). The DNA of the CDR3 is TGTGCCAGCAGCTTAACCCTTGAAGCTTTCTTT. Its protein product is CASSLTLEAFF.